This T cell receptor (beta chain) was sequenced for a study of blood T cell repertoires in COVID-19. This CDR3 is built from 13 residues. The germline V gene has CDR1 MNHNS and CDR2 SASEGT. V lost 1 base and J 3 bases, leaving 6 bases between the germline ends. Only in-frame clones appear in the TCRdb table, and some are missing; sequencing was by immunoSEQ multiplex PCR. The sample lists 200,000 to 300,000 clones, 86% occurring once. This TCR came from an elderly man with acute or convalescent COVID-19. The sample was peripheral blood. The rearrangement uses TRBV6-1 and TRBJ1-2; D gene uncertain. The CDR3 DNA is TGTGCCAGCAGTGAAGAGCCATACTATGGCTACACCTTC. Its translation is CASSEEPYYGYTF.